Below are 10 T cell receptor beta chains sequenced from a single sample in a study of CD8+ T cells in alopecia areata (dated by TCRdb to the late 2010s). Library preparation was by the immunoSEQ multiplex PCR assay. RNA was extracted from all samples and reverse transcribed into cDNA, which served as template for TCR sequencing. TCRdb took this table from immuneACCESS and kept in-frame rearrangements with V and J called. Such tables lack part of the clones; where checked against another copy, unresolved V genes explain under half of the gap, and the rest is unexplained. The sample table contains 150,000 to 180,000 clones; only one count was recorded for 45% to 55% of them. The ten largest make up roughly a fifth of the sample. The time point label of this sample denotes: baseline before oral tofacitinib. Sequences were derived from CD8+ T cells sorted from blood, sampled at week 0. These receptors came from a human donor with alopecia areata.

This clone came up once. The chain employs TRBV7-9 and TRBJ2-3; no reliable D call. The CDR3 sequence is 13 residues long. Germline V gives CDR1 SEHNR, CDR2 FQNEAQ (reference sequence). Trimming removed 1 base at V and 6 bases at J, with 8 bases between. CDR3: CASSLEHGDTQYF. CDR3 sequence (DNA): TGTGCCAGCAGCTTAGAGCATGGTGATACGCAGTATTTT.

This clone is a singleton in its sample. The V gene is TRBV4-3, the J gene TRBJ2-7; 8 bases are shared with TRBD2. V was pared by 0 bases and J by 2 bases, with 6 bases of the junction left unmatched. This CDR3 has 16 residues. Germline assignment: CDR1 LGHNA and CDR2 YSLEER. The CDR3 DNA reads as TGCGCCAGCAGCCAAGATCGGGTTAGCGGGGCCTACGAGCAGTACTTC. This sequence encodes CASSQDRVSGAYEQYF.

V and J are TRBV10-2 and TRBJ1-2; D perhaps matches TRBD1 (6 bases). The CDR3 spans 14 residues. Trimming removed 6 bases from V and 11 bases from J, with 22 bases in between. CDR1 WSHSY and CDR2 SAAADI come from the germline V gene. CDR3 amino acids: CASSETLTTGSYTF. CDR3 bases: TGCGCCAGCAGCGAAACTCTCACGACAGGCTCATACACCTTC.

The J gene is TRBJ1-2, the V gene TRBV30; 10 nucleotides agree with TRBD1. The ends lost 3 bases at V and 6 bases at J; junction bases unmatched: 4. CDR1 is GTSNPN, CDR2 SVGIG, per germline (reference sequence). This CDR3 contains 13 residues. The DNA of the CDR3 is TGTGCCTGGAGGAAGACAGGGGGCCATGGCTACACCTTC. Translation gives CAWRKTGGHGYTF. Full variable domain (outside the CDR3, taken from reference TRBV30 and TRBJ1-2): SQTIHQWPATLVQPVGSPLSLECTVEGTSNPNLYWYRQAAGRGLQLLFYSVGIGQISSEVPQNLSASRPQDRQFILSSKKLLLSDSGFYLCAWRKTGGHGYTFGSGTRLTVV.

In the case of this clone: Other DNA sequences in the sample encode the same CDR3. This rearrangement joins TRBV27 to TRBJ2-1; D remains unclear. The CDR3 length is 11 residues. Trimming took off 2 bases at V and 7 bases at J, with 3 bases between the two ends. Germline V lookup: CDR1 MNHEY, CDR2 SMNVEV (reference sequence). The CDR3 nucleotides read TGTGCCAGCAGTTTACGGAATGAGCAGTTCTTC. It specifies CASSLRNEQFF.

The rearrangement uses TRBV5-1 and TRBJ2-7; maybe TRBD1 (5 bases). The CDR3 totals 13 residues. Germline loops: CDR1 SGHRS, CDR2 YFSETQ. V was shortened by 2 bases and J by 4 bases, with 10 bases between the two germline ends. CDR3 region: CASSLAGRYEQYF. The DNA of the CDR3 is TGCGCCAGCAGCTTAGCAGGGCGGTACGAGCAGTACTTC.

The chain links TRBV29-1 to TRBJ1-1, with D tentatively TRBD1 (6 bases). Germline assignment: CDR1 SQVTM and CDR2 ANQGSEA. The CDR3 runs 14 residues. V was trimmed by 6 bases and J by 2 bases, leaving 16 bases between them. CDR3 bases: TGCAGCGTGGGGCGATGGACAGAAAACACTGAAGCTTTCTTT. It encodes CSVGRWTENTEAFF.

The DNA of the CDR3 is TGCGCCAGCAGCTTGGCTACAGGGGCTGAAGCTTTCTTT. The encoded protein is CASSLATGAEAFF. The chain joins TRBV5-1 to TRBJ1-1, with 7 bases fitting TRBD1. CDR1 is SGHRS and CDR2 is YFSETQ in the germline V gene. With V trimmed by 0 bases and J by 6 bases, 2 bases remained unmatched. CDR3 size: 13 residues.

The chain couples TRBV5-1 to TRBJ2-7; D possibly uses TRBD1 or TRBD2 (5 bases each). The germline V gene has CDR1 SGHRS and CDR2 YFSETQ. The CDR3 extends over 15 amino acids. V lost 0 bases, J lost 2 bases, and 12 bases lay in between. CDR3 amino acids: CASSLGSGSTYEQYF. CDR3 DNA: TGCGCCAGCAGCTTGGGTTCAGGGAGCACCTACGAGCAGTACTTC.

This clone was recorded only once. The chain couples TRBV14 to TRBJ2-7, with D tentatively TRBD1 (5 bases). CDR3 length equals 14 residues. V dropped 3 bases and J dropped 2 bases, with 11 bases sitting between them. Germline CDR1 is SGHDN and CDR2 is FVKESK. The CDR3 protein is CASSHLGAPYEQYF. In nucleotides, the CDR3 is TGTGCCAGCAGCCATCTTGGGGCCCCCTACGAGCAGTACTTC.